Detailed here is one T cell receptor (beta chain). Its antigen is unknown. TCR cDNA libraries came from RNA via a modified published protocol. MiXCR, run by TCRdb on the 5' RACE reads, gives a single entry per CDR3 protein. The sample yields 300,000 to 450,000 distinct CDR3 sequences, around 30% seen once. The data belong to a study of identical twins' blood T cells. Study-wide findings and caveats: Shared CDR3 clonotype counts between two donors mainly tracked the product of their cloneset sizes, twins included. Twins shared more top CDR3 clonotypes than unrelated donors did. Out-of-frame TCRbeta clonotypes reportedly had markedly more similar V usage in twins than unrelated donors.

This CDR3 has 15 amino acids. Trimming removed 0 bases from V and 4 bases from J, with 13 bases in between. Germline lookup yields CDR1 SGDLS and CDR2 YYNGEE. The chain is built from TRBV9 and TRBJ1-1; possibly TRBD1 for D (6 bases). The sequence was obtained from a woman between 18 and 50 years old in good health. Sample: PBMCs. CDR3 protein: CASSVEGVWGTEAFF. As DNA, the CDR3 is TGTGCCAGCAGCGTAGAGGGGGTTTGGGGCACTGAAGCTTTCTTT.